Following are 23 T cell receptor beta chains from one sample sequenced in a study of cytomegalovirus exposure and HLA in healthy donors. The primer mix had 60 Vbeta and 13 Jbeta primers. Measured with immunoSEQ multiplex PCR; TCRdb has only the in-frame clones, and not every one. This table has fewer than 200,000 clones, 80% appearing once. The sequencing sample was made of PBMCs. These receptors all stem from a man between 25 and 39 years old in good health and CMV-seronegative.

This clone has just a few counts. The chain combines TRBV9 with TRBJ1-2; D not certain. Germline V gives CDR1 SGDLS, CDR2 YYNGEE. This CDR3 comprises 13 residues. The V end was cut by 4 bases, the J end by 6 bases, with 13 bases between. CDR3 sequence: CASSPRGRDGYTF. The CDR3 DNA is TGTGCCAGCAGCCCGAGAGGGAGGGATGGCTACACCTTC.

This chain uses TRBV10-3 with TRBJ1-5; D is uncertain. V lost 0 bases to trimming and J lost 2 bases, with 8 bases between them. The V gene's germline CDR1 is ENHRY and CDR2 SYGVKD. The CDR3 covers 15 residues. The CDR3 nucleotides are TGTGCCATCAGTGAGTCCACCTACGGCAATCAGCCCCAGCATTTT. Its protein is CAISESTYGNQPQHF.

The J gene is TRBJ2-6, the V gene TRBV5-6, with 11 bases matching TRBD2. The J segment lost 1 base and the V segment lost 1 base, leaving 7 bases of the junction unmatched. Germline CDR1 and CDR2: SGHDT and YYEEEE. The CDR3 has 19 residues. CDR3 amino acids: CASSLTSGSGSSGANVLTF. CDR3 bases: TGTGCCAGCAGCTTGACTAGCGGGAGTGGTAGTTCTGGGGCCAACGTCCTGACTTTC.

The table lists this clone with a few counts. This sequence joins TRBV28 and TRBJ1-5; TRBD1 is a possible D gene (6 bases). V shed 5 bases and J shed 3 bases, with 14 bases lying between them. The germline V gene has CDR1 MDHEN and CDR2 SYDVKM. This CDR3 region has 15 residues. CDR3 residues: CASSTTGWNNQPQHF. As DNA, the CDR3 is TGTGCCAGCAGTACTACAGGGTGGAACAATCAGCCCCAGCATTTT.

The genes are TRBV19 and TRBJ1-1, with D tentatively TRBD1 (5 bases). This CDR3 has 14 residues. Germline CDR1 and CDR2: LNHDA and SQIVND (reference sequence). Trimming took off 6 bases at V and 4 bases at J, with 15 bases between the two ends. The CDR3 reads CASRLRGGSTEAFF. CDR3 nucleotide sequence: TGTGCCAGTAGACTTAGGGGAGGGAGCACTGAAGCTTTCTTT.

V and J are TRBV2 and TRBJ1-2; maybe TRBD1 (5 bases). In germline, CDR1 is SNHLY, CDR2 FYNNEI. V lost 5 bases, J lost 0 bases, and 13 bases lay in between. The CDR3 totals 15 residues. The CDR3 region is CASSRDSLTNYGYTF. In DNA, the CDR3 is TGTGCCAGCAGTAGAGACAGCCTCACTAACTATGGCTACACCTTC.

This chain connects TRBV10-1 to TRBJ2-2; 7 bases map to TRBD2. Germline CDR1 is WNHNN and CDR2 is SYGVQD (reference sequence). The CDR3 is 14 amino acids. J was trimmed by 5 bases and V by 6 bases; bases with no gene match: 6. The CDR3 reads CASRAGHLTGELFF. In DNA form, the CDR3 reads TGCGCCAGCAGAGCGGGGCACTTGACCGGGGAGCTGTTTTTT.

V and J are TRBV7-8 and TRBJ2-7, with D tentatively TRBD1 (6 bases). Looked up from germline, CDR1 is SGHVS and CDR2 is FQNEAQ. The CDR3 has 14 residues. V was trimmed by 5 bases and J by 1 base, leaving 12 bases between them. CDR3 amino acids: CASSPRDTSYEQYF. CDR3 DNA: TGTGCCAGCAGCCCACGGGACACTTCCTACGAGCAGTACTTC. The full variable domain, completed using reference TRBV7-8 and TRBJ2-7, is GAGVSQSPRYKVAKRGQDVALRCDPISGHVSLFWYQQALGQGPEFLTYFQNEAQLDKSGLPSDRFFAERPEGSVSTLKIQRTQQEDSAVYLCASSPRDTSYEQYFGPGTRLTVT.

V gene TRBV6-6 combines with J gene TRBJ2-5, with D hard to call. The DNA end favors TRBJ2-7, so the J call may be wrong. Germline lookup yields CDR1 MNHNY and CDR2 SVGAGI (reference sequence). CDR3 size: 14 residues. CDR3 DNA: TGTGCCAGCAGTTACTCGTTAGTTTCCTACGAGCAGTACTTC. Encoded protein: CASSYSLVSYEQYF.

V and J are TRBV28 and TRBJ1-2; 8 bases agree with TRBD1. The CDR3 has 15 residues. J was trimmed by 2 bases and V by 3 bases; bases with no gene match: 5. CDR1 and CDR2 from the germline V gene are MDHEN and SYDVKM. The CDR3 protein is CASSFPRTGNYGYTF. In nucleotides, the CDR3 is TGTGCCAGCAGTTTCCCCCGGACAGGGAACTATGGCTACACCTTC.

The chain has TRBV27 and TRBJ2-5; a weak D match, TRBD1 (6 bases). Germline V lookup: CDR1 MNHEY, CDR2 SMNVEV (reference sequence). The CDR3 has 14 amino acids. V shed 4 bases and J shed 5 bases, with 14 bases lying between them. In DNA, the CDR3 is TGTGCCAGCAGTTCGACAGGACGAGGGGAGACCCAGTACTTC. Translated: CASSSTGRGETQYF.

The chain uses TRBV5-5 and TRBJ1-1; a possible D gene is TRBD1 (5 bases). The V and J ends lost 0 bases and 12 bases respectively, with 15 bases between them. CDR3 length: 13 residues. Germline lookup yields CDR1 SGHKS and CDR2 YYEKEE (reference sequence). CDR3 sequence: CASSLGQGARTFF. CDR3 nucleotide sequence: TGTGCCAGCAGCTTGGGACAAGGGGCCCGTACTTTCTTT.

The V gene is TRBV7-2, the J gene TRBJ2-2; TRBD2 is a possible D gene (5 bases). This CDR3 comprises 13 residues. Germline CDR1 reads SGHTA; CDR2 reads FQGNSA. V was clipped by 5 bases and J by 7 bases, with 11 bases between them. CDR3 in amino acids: CASSLGVGGELFF. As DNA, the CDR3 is TGTGCCAGCAGCCTCGGGGTGGGCGGGGAGCTGTTTTTT.

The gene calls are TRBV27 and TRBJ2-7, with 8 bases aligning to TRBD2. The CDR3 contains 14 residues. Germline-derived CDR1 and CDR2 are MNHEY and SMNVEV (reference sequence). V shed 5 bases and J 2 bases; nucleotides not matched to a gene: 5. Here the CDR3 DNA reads TGTGCCAGCAGTCGGACTAGCTCAGCCTACGAGCAGTACTTC. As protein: CASSRTSSAYEQYF.

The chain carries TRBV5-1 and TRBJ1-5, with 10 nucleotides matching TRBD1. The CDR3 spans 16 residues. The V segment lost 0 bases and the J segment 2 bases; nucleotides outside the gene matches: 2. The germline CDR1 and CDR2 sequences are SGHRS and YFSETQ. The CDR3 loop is CASSLAGTGGNQPQHF. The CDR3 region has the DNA TGCGCCAGCAGCTTGGCCGGGACAGGGGGCAATCAGCCCCAGCATTTT.

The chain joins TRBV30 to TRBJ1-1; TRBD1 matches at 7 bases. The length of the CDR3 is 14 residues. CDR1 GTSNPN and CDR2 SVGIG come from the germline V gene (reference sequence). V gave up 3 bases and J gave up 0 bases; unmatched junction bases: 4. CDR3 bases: TGTGCCTGGAGCTCGGACAGGCTGAACACTGAAGCTTTCTTT. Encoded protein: CAWSSDRLNTEAFF.

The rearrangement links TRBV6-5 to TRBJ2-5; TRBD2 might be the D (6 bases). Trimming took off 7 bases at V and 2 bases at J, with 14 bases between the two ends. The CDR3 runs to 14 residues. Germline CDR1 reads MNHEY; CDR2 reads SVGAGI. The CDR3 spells CASNLPGTQETQYF. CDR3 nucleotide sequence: TGTGCCAGCAATCTTCCGGGGACTCAAGAGACCCAGTACTTC.

The chain's CDR3 is CASRKYRGTDTQYF. The CDR3 nucleotides are TGTGCCAGCAGGAAATACAGGGGCACAGATACGCAGTATTTT. The chain combines TRBV6-5 with TRBJ2-3; D is possibly TRBD1 (6 bases). The CDR3 loop spans 14 amino acids. Germline V gene data show CDR1 as MNHEY and CDR2 as SVGAGI. V was pared by 6 bases and J by 1 base, with 11 bases between.

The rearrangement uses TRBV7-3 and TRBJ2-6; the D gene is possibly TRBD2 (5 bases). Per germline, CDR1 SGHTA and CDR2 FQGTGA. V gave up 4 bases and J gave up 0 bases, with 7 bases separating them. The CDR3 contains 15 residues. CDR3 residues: CASSSGFSGANVLTF. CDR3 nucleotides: TGTGCCAGCAGCTCGGGGTTCTCTGGGGCCAACGTCCTGACTTTC.

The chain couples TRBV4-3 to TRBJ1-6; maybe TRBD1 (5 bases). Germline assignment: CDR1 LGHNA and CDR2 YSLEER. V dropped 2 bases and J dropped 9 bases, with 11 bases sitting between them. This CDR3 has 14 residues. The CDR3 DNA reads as TGCGCCAGCAGCCAAAGGACAACGGCTTCACCCCTCCACTTT. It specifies CASSQRTTASPLHF.

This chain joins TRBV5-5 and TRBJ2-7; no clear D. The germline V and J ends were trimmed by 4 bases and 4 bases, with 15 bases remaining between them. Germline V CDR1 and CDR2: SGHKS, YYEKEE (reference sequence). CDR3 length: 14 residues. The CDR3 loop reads CASSPSTGRYEQYF. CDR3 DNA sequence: TGTGCCAGCAGCCCGAGCACGGGTCGGTACGAGCAGTACTTC.

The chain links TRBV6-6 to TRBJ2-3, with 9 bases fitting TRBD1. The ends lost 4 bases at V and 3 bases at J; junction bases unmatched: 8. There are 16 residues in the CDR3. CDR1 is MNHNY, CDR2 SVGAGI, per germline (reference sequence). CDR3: CASSSTLGQGTDTQYF. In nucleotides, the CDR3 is TGTGCCAGCAGTTCCACCCTAGGACAGGGGACAGATACGCAGTATTTT.

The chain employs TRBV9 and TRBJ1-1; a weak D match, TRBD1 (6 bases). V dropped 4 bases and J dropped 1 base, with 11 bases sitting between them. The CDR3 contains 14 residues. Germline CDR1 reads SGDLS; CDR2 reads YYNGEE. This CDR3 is CASSTGTRNTEAFF. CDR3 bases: TGTGCCAGCAGCACCGGGACACGGAACACTGAAGCTTTCTTT.